The T cell receptor (beta chain) under discussion was sequenced for a study of vaccination and CD4 T cells after COVID-19. The Oncomine TCR Beta short-read assay generated sequence data from the DNA of cultured CD4+ T cells. TCRdb re-analysed the PCR reads in MiXCR, keeping a single row per CDR3 protein. Among roughly 8,400 distinct CDR3 sequences listed, approximately 60% were seen once. As concerns this clonotype: Antigen: not known.

The treatment denotes: roughly 10-day PBMC culture with coronavirus spike peptide pools or control peptides (ViraFEST assay). CDR1 and CDR2 from the germline V gene are SEHNR and FQNEAQ (reference sequence). The CDR3 extends over 12 amino acids. Trimming left V 7 bases short and J 4 bases short, with 10 bases between. The origin of this receptor is a human donor with COVID-19. This chain links TRBV7-9 with TRBJ1-1; D perhaps matches TRBD1 (6 bases). The specimen comprised cultured CD4+ T cells from blood, sampled after SARS-CoV-2 vaccination. The CDR3 region is CASTTGFTEAFF. The CDR3 coding sequence is TGTGCCAGCACTACAGGGTTCACTGAAGCTTTCTTT.